The 14 T cell receptor beta chains given below trace back to one sample, sequenced in a study of glioma-infiltrating T cells after dendritic cell vaccination. Here immunoSEQ multiplex PCR was the method, and the copy in TCRdb shows in-frame clones only, minus some. The data hold about 30,000 clones, with approximately 90% observed a single time. This specimen consisted of blood, obtained before dendritic cell vaccination. These receptors were obtained from a human donor with glioblastoma.

The chain combines TRBV7-9 with TRBJ1-4, with D perhaps matching TRBD1 (5 bases). The germline CDR1 and CDR2 sequences are SEHNR and FQNEAQ (reference sequence). V lost 2 bases, J lost 3 bases, and 13 bases lay in between. The CDR3 spans 16 residues. In nucleotides, the CDR3 is TGTGCCAGCAGCTTAAGGCAGGGTCAGGCTAATGAAAAACTGTTTTTT. It translates to CASSLRQGQANEKLFF.

This chain joins TRBV5-1 and TRBJ1-1, with D perhaps TRBD1 (5 bases). CDR3 length: 14 residues. Germline lookup yields CDR1 SGHRS and CDR2 YFSETQ. Trimming shortened V by 2 bases and J by 3 bases, and 11 bases separated the two germline ends. The CDR3 here is CASSFFDSYTEAFF. The CDR3 DNA reads as TGCGCCAGCAGCTTTTTTGACAGCTACACTGAAGCTTTCTTT.

The chain employs TRBV6-5 and TRBJ1-5; maybe TRBD1 (6 bases). Germline CDR1 reads MNHEY; CDR2 reads SVGAGI. Between the trimmed V and J ends, which lost 0 bases and 7 bases, there was a span of 13 bases. The CDR3 is 15 residues long. CDR3 amino acids: CASSYSGAREQPQHF. CDR3 DNA sequence: TGTGCCAGCAGTTACTCGGGGGCGCGAGAACAGCCCCAGCATTTT.

This chain links TRBV29-1 with TRBJ2-1; 9 positions agree with TRBD2. Trimming took 3 bases from V and 6 from J; bases not matched to a gene: 12. In germline, CDR1 is SQVTM, CDR2 ANQGSEA. The CDR3 covers 16 residues. CDR3: CSVEASGDYVRNEQFF. CDR3 nucleotides: TGCAGCGTTGAGGCTAGCGGGGATTATGTACGCAATGAGCAGTTCTTC.

The chain has TRBV19 and TRBJ2-5, with D unclear. Trimming shortened V by 4 bases and J by 7 bases, and 16 bases separated the two germline ends. CDR3 length: 14 residues. Germline V gene lookup returns CDR1 LNHDA and CDR2 SQIVND (reference sequence). CDR3 nucleotide sequence: TGTGCCAGTAGTACCCCTGGTACTCCAGGGACCCAGTACTTC. It is translated as CASSTPGTPGTQYF.

This chain uses TRBV25-1 with TRBJ2-3; a possible D gene is TRBD2 (6 bases). Trimming cost V 0 bases and J 4 bases, with 17 bases left between them. The germline gives CDR1 MGHDK, CDR2 SYGVNS. The CDR3 is 17 amino acids. The DNA of the CDR3 is TGTGCCAGCAGTGAATATCGGCTAGCGAGGTTCGCAGATACGCAGTATTTT. Translation: CASSEYRLARFADTQYF.

J is TRBJ2-7 and V is TRBV10-1, with D possibly being TRBD2 (6 bases). In germline, CDR1 is WNHNN, CDR2 SYGVQD (reference sequence). The CDR3 has 17 amino acids. The V and J ends lost 3 bases and 1 base respectively, with 19 bases between them. The CDR3 is CASSETREVRDSYEQYF. Here the CDR3 DNA reads TGCGCCAGCAGTGAAACGCGGGAAGTTCGAGATTCCTACGAGCAGTACTTC.

The gene calls are TRBV5-6 and TRBJ2-2; tentative D call: TRBD1 (5 bases). Germline assignment: CDR1 SGHDT and CDR2 YYEEEE. The germline V and J ends were trimmed by 1 base and 6 bases, with 16 bases remaining between them. The CDR3 runs 16 residues. The CDR3 here is CASSLRLQGQAGELFF. CDR3 DNA sequence: TGTGCCAGCAGCTTGAGACTGCAGGGTCAGGCCGGGGAGCTGTTTTTT.

The V gene is TRBV2, the J gene TRBJ1-1; D unresolved. Between the trimmed V and J ends, which lost 6 bases and 0 bases, there was a span of 11 bases. The germline CDR1 and CDR2 sequences are SNHLY and FYNNEI. CDR3 size: 14 residues. The CDR3 sequence is CASSAGLMNTEAFF. CDR3 DNA: TGTGCCAGCAGCGCGGGCCTTATGAACACTGAAGCTTTCTTT.

V is TRBV2 and J is TRBJ2-5; weak D call: TRBD1 (7 bases). CDR3 length: 13 residues. CDR1 is SNHLY and CDR2 is FYNNEI in the germline V gene. Trimming removed 6 bases from V and 5 bases from J, with 13 bases in between. DNA for the CDR3: TGTGCCAGCAGCCCACAGGGGAGGGAGACCCAGTACTTC. It yields the protein CASSPQGRETQYF.

V gene TRBV10-3 combines with J gene TRBJ1-1; D possibly corresponds to TRBD1 (6 bases). Deletions cut 11 bases from V and 1 base from J, with 20 bases between. The CDR3 length is 15 residues. Germline V gives CDR1 ENHRY, CDR2 SYGVKD. The CDR3 region is CAASSQTTGNTEAFF. In nucleotides, the CDR3 is TGTGCCGCCTCCAGCCAAACGACAGGGAACACTGAAGCTTTCTTT.

The chain has TRBV7-2 and TRBJ2-5; D is unresolved. Germline loops: CDR1 SGHTA, CDR2 FQGNSA. Trimming stripped 5 bases from V and 1 base from J, with 11 bases between. The CDR3 is 14 residues long. The CDR3: CASSLYLAQETQYF. The CDR3 nucleotides read TGTGCCAGCAGCCTATACTTAGCCCAAGAGACCCAGTACTTC. Combining the CDR3 with reference TRBV7-2 and TRBJ2-5 gives the whole variable domain GAGVSQSPSNKVTEKGKDVELRCDPISGHTALYWYRQSLGQGLEFLIYFQGNSAPDKSGLPSDRFSAERTGGSVSTLTIQRTQQEDSAVYLCASSLYLAQETQYFGPGTRLLVL.

The chain combines TRBV5-1 with TRBJ2-5; 8 positions match TRBD2. The CDR3 length is 15 residues. Germline values: CDR1 SGHRS, CDR2 YFSETQ. V trimming: 3 bases; J trimming: 4 bases; junction bases outside the gene matches: 8. The CDR3 reads CASSSLRGGRETQYF. Written as DNA, the CDR3 is TGCGCCAGCAGCTCCCTACGGGGGGGCCGAGAGACCCAGTACTTC. Together with reference TRBV5-1 and TRBJ2-5, the CDR3 gives the full variable domain: KAGVTQTPRYLIKTRGQQVTLSCSPISGHRSVSWYQQTPGQGLQFLFEYFSETQRNKGNFPGRFSGRQFSNSRSEMNVSTLELGDSALYLCASSSLRGGRETQYFGPGTRLLVL.

J is TRBJ2-2 and V is TRBV7-9; a possible D gene is TRBD1 (6 bases). Looked up from germline, CDR1 is SEHNR and CDR2 is FQNEAQ (reference sequence). The V and J ends lost 5 bases and 4 bases respectively, with 11 bases between them. This CDR3 comprises 14 residues. CDR3 bases: TGTGCCAGCAGCCGGGACACGGTCACCGGGGAGCTGTTTTTT. Residues: CASSRDTVTGELFF. Full variable domain (missing parts from reference TRBV7-9 and TRBJ2-2): DTGVSQNPRHKITKRGQNVTFRCDPISEHNRLYWYRQTLGQGPEFLTYFQNEAQLEKSRLLSDRFSAERPKGSFSTLEIQRTEQGDSAMYLCASSRDTVTGELFFGEGSRLTVL.